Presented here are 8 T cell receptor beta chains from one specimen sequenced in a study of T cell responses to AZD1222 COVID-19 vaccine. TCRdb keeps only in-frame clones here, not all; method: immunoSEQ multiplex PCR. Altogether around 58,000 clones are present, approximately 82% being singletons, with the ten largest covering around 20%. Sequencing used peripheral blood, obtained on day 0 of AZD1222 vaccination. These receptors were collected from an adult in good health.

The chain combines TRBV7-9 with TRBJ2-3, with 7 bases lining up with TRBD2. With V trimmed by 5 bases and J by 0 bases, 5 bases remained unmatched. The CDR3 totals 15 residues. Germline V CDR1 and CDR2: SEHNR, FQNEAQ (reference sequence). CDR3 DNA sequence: TGTGCCAGCAGCCCCGGACTAGGAAGCACAGATACGCAGTATTTT. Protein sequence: CASSPGLGSTDTQYF. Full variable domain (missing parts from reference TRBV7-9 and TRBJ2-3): DTGVSQNPRHKITKRGQNVTFRCDPISEHNRLYWYRQTLGQGPEFLTYFQNEAQLEKSRLLSDRFSAERPKGSFSTLEIQRTEQGDSAMYLCASSPGLGSTDTQYFGPGTRLTVL.

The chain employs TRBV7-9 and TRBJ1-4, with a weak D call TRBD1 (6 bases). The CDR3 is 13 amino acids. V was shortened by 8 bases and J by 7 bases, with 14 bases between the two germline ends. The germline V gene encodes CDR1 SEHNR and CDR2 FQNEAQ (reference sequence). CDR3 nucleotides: TGTGCCAGCCGGTCAGGGGTGGGTGAAAAACTGTTTTTT. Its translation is CASRSGVGEKLFF.

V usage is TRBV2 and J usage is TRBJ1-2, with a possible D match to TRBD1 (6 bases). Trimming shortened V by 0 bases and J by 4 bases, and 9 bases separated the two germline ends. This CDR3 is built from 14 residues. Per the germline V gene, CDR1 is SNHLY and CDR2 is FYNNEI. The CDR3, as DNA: TGTGCCAGCAGTGAAGCACGAGGGGGCTATGGCTACACCTTC. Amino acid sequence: CASSEARGGYGYTF.

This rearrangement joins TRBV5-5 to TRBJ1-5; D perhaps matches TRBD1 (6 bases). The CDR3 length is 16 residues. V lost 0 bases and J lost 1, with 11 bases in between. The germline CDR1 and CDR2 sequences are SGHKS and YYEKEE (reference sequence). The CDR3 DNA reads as TGTGCCAGCAGCTTGGAGGGACATACAAGCAATCAGCCCCAGCATTTT. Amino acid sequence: CASSLEGHTSNQPQHF.

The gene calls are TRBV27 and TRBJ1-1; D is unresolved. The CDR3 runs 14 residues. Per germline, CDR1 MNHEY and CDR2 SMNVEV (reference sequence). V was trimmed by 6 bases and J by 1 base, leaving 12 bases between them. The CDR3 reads CASSRLDRNTEAFF. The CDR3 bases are TGTGCCAGCAGCCGCCTGGATAGGAACACTGAAGCTTTCTTT.

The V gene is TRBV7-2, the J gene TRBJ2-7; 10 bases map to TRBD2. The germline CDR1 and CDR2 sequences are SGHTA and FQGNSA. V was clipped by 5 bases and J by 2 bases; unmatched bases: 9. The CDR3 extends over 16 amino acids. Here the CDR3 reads CASSVEQTSGPYEQYF. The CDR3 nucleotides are TGTGCCAGCAGCGTAGAACAGACTAGCGGGCCCTACGAGCAGTACTTC. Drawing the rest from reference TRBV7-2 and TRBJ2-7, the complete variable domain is GAGVSQSPSNKVTEKGKDVELRCDPISGHTALYWYRQSLGQGLEFLIYFQGNSAPDKSGLPSDRFSAERTGGSVSTLTIQRTQQEDSAVYLCASSVEQTSGPYEQYFGPGTRLTVT.

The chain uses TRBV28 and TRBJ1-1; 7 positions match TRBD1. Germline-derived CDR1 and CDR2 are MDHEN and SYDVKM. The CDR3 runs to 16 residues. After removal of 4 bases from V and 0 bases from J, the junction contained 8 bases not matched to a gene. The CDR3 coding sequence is TGTGCCAGCAGTTCCCCAGGGACAGCTATGAACACTGAAGCTTTCTTT. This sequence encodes CASSSPGTAMNTEAFF. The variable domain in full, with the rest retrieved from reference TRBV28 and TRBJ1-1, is DVKVTQSSRYLVKRTGEKVFLECVQDMDHENMFWYRQDPGLGLRLIYFSYDVKMKEKGDIPEGYSVSREKKERFSLILESASTNQTSMYLCASSSPGTAMNTEAFFGQGTRLTVV.

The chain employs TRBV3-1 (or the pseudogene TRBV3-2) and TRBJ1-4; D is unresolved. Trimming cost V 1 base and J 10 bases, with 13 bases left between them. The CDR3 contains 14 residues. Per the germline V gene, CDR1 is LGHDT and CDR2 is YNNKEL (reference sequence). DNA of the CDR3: TGTGCCAGCAGCCAAGCTACAGCATCCGGAAAACTGTTTTTT. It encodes CASSQATASGKLFF.